The present entry profiles one T cell receptor (beta chain) with its context. No antigen is known for it. These data originate in a study of beta chain features in type 1 diabetes. General study points: Among patients with Type 1 diabetes, TCRB CDR3s were moderately but significantly shorter in every one of the four CD4+ subsets. In patients and controls equally, PCR might favor templates that are shorter.

The authors reverse transcribed all of the isolated RNA, so sequencing captured expressed TCRB transcripts. Measured with immunoSEQ multiplex PCR; TCRdb has only the in-frame clones, and not every one. The sample lists around 56,000 clones; roughly 52% were seen once. The CDR3 totals 14 residues. Germline CDR1 reads MDHEN; CDR2 reads SYDVKM. V was trimmed by 0 bases and J by 7 bases, leaving 10 bases between them. Donors underwent one heparinised blood draw, 90 to 150 mL on average. Cell sorting via CD45RO/CCR7/CD25/CD127/CD95/CD27 was performed to obtain CD4+ naive, central memory, regulatory and stem cell-like memory cells.

The material sequenced was Tregs from blood. The V call is TRBV28, the J call TRBJ1-5; no clear D. The clonotype originates from a woman aged 40 to 50 with type 1 diabetes. CDR3 sequence: CASSLWLAGQPQHF. As DNA, the CDR3 is TGTGCCAGCAGTTTATGGCTCGCGGGGCAGCCCCAGCATTTT.